This TCR beta chain was profiled in a study of cytomegalovirus exposure and HLA in healthy donors. PCR was performed using 60 Vbeta and 13 Jbeta primers. The protocol was immunoSEQ multiplex PCR, while the TCRdb copy is restricted to in-frame clones and leaves out a portion. The sample holds 100,000 to 150,000 clones. General observations from the study: V- and J-gene trimming in TCR beta was tied to a missense DCLRE1C variant by an analysis performed later. Among immune exposure information, only CMV serostatus was available.

A word on this clone: No antigen is known for it.

Sequencing was performed on PBMCs. The sequence derives from a young man in good health and CMV-seronegative.

CDR3 in DNA: TGTGCCAGCAGCGGCTTAGCCAAAAACATTCAGTACTTC. Protein sequence: CASSGLAKNIQYF. This chain uses TRBV11-2 with TRBJ2-4; D is ambiguous. The ends were cut back, 5 bases at V and 0 bases at J, with 5 bases in the middle. CDR3 length equals 13 residues. Germline CDR1 and CDR2: SGHAT and FQNNGV.